This T cell receptor (beta chain) was recorded in a study of cytomegalovirus exposure and HLA in healthy donors (dated by TCRdb to 2016 to 2017). Describing the broader study: In an earlier analysis of several hundred of the donors, 276 Gb of sequence data and 117 million unique TCR beta sequences from about 190 million T cells were reported. Approximately 310 gigabases of sequencing data and roughly 80 million unique TCR sequences made up an early release that covered over 550 HLA-typed donors. Of the roughly 400 genotyped donors, about 84% fell in the genetic ancestry cluster associated with self-reported Caucasian donors. The study aimed to test whether cataloging public T cell receptors could reveal signatures of past pathogen exposure. Using immunosequencing, the study profiled T cell repertoires from 666 subjects and related those repertoires to cytomegalovirus serostatus. A separate validation cohort of approximately 120 different subjects was used in addition to the roughly 670-subject first cohort. To predict cytomegalovirus infection status, the study brought together high-throughput TCR immunosequencing, statistical association of individual TCRs with disease status, and machine learning. To study patterns of TCR occurrence, a later analysis re-analyzed previously published TCR beta repertoires from around 700 donors and added high-resolution HLA genotyping. In the later analysis, no new phenotypic data were used to find candidate immune exposures; instead, reliance was placed on TCR beta sequences and their occurrence across donors. To decide whether each TCR beta V gene segment behaved as functional or pseudogenic, an earlier analysis of approximately 590 of the donors relied on high-throughput TCR beta sequencing. Donor age, sex, ethnicity and CMV serostatus were compiled together with the repertoire data. A later genetic analysis took genome-wide SNP genotypes for 398 of the 666 donors and used that subset as a discovery cohort. All discovery cohort repertoires had been generated on a single sequencing platform. Both class I and class II loci were covered by HLA typing, at four-digit resolution. Typing coverage differed by locus: A, B, C, DRB1 and DQB1 were typed in roughly 620-630 donors, DQA1 in roughly 500, DPA1 in 600 to 610, and DPB1 in about 450. About five DR-DQ haplotypes were treated as single units for association and clustering because of strong linkage in the cohort. Across some 400 genotyped donors of the cohort, an average of approximately 220,000 unique TCR beta nucleotide sequences per donor were sequenced, and roughly 20% of those sequences were non-productive.

Here is what the overall study found, with its caveats: Because counts were too low, 15 to 20 rarely observed V segments, including chromosome 9 orphons, were excluded from the earlier analysis of under 650 of the donors. A later analysis found that most CMV-associated TCR beta chains appeared HLA-restricted, with HLA associations seemingly driven largely by CMV exposure. The presence/absence analyses assumed that sequencing depth was roughly uniform across donors, and that assumption may not be true. The classifier was reported to diagnose cytomegalovirus status with high specificity and sensitivity in both the original cohort and the validation cohort. The authors suggested that the approach could potentially be generalized to other disease states and immunological phenotypes. Immune exposure information for the cohort was limited to CMV serostatus. The 87-base-pair reads could not distinguish some IMGT-functional V segments, including TRBV6-2 and TRBV6-3, so those segments were excluded. When HLA alleles, especially DR and DQ, strongly co-occurred, TCR associations were difficult to assign to individual alleles. Because HLA typing was missing for some donors at each locus, association tests included only the typed subset. A group of highly shared sequence variants was considered likely to be a technical artifact of the sequencing pipeline. In a later genetic analysis, fewer N-insertions in productive TCRs were reported among donors in an Asian-associated ancestry cluster than the roughly 670-donor mean. This cohort had only TCR beta chains sequenced, and the lack of alpha or paired-chain data limited which features could be detected. Correlated functional status among segregating V segments might be attributable to linkage disequilibrium, but an unknown experimental factor could not be ruled out. In a later analysis, some 17,000 TCR beta sequences were associated with specific HLA alleles at a false discovery rate of 0.05. A later genetic analysis associated a missense DCLRE1C variant with V-gene and J-gene trimming of TCR beta chains, and an independent cohort replicated the association. A further reported finding was that TCR beta sequences accurately predicted the HLA-A and HLA-B alleles for most subjects in the first cohort. A total of some 180 TCR beta chains were listed by the study as associated with cytomegalovirus. A few of the identified cytomegalovirus-associated TCR beta chains were confirmed in vitro to be specific for cytomegalovirus antigens. Across donors, most TCR sequences were observed very rarely, whereas some public TCRs were present in many individuals. In an earlier analysis of around 600 of the donors, most TCR beta V segments appeared in productive rearrangements about 87% or about 30% of the time, broadly matching IMGT annotations. According to a later analysis, TCR association rates differed among HLA loci, with DRB1 alleles showing the most associated TCRs and HLA-C alleles showing the fewest. Compared with equally common non-associated chains, HLA-associated TCR beta chains in a later analysis were more clonally expanded and had lower generation probabilities. According to a later analysis, parvovirus B19, influenza, CMV and Epstein-Barr virus appeared linked to several top co-occurrence clusters.

On this clone itself: The antigen it recognizes is unknown. No clone much larger than this one lies a single base away; base qualities are absent.

The library was prepared using the immunoSEQ multiplex PCR assay. For the multiplex PCR, a mixture combining 60 forward primers for TCR Vbeta segments and 13 reverse primers for TCR Jbeta segments was used. A multiplex PCR assay on genomic DNA amplified the CDR3 region of rearranged TCR beta genes. Amplified TCR beta libraries were sequenced as 87-base-pair reads on the Illumina HiSeq System. For the original study's pipeline: A later analysis tallied approximately 87 million unique TCR beta chains across the 666 repertoires, and about 12 million of those chains were shared by two or more donors. To remove PCR and sequencing errors, raw reads were error-corrected and collapsed into unique sequences using a nearest-neighbor algorithm that merged closely related sequences. V, D and J gene segments were assigned by aligning CDR3 sequences to IMGT reference sequences. For a sequence to be retained, a match of at least six nucleotides was required to both a V gene segment and a J gene segment. A rearrangement was called productive if the CDR3 had no stop codons and remained in frame with V and J, and every other rearrangement was called non-productive. CDR3 was defined according to IMGT convention as the region running from the second conserved V-encoded cysteine to the conserved J-encoded phenylalanine. In an earlier analysis of more than 550 of the donors, sequences lacking an unambiguous match to a single V gene segment were excluded. In an earlier analysis of several hundred of the donors, V segments were called functional above 56.7% productive rearrangements and were called segregating when the between-donor standard deviation exceeded 5%. A statistical classification framework was developed to diagnose cytomegalovirus status using the catalog of TCR beta chain sequences. In a later analysis, TCR nucleotide sequences were compared against IMGT/GENE-DB human TR gene sequences so that V and J genes could be assigned. Using the TCRdist pipeline, a later analysis assigned CDR3 sequences along with most-parsimonious VDJ recombination scenarios. In a later analysis, every TCR beta chain was defined by the combination of its CDR3 amino acid sequence and its V-gene family, and reads without a unique V-gene family were dropped. A later analysis removed nearly 600 highly shared, low-generation-probability nucleotide sequences to deal with suspected cross-contamination and a sequencing artifact. In a later analysis, a clonal expansion index for each public chain was calculated from normalized within-repertoire ranks of inferred template counts. Generation probabilities in a later analysis came from a VDJ recombination model fitted to out-of-frame rearrangements, and those results were checked against IGoR. In a later analysis, TCR-TCR, TCR-HLA and TCR-CMV co-occurrence was scored with hypergeometric tests, and a repertoire-size bias correction was applied to TCR pairs. A later analysis estimated false discovery rates by permuting HLA or CMV assignments 20 times. In a later analysis, co-occurring TCRs were grouped with DBSCAN, and TCRdist sequence similarity was added when clustering was performed within HLA-allele-positive subsets. Co-occurrence clustering excluded repertoires with fewer than 30,000 or more than 120,000 public chains, plus five with anomalous nucleotide sharing. Held by TCRdb, this immuneACCESS table contains in-frame sequences only and omits some clones. Under half of the omission traces to an unresolved V gene where checked; the cause of the rest is unknown. That table is the source of V, J and clone size, and D and trimming were worked out from the DNA. The sample table contains approximately 200,000 clones; only one count was recorded for 65% to 80% of them. The ten largest make up roughly a sixth of the sample.

The CDR3 starts with the cysteine, ends with the phenylalanine, and has 16 residues. Only the CDR3 region is kept as DNA, spanning 48 bases read in frame from base 1. For this chain, trimming is 3 bases at the V end and 2 bases at the J end, and the number of junction bases without a gene match is 7. From a lookup of the germline V gene, CDR1 and CDR2 are LGHNA and YSLEER. The cohort was made up of around 720 healthy bone marrow donors. Cohort members were all nominally healthy when sampled, although unrecorded immune exposures were likely present. The donor was CMV seronegative and was included in the group of 352 seronegative cohort members. A peripheral blood sample was provided by each donor, and peripheral blood mononuclear cells were used for TCR beta sequencing. Genomic DNA extraction from the blood cell samples was performed with the Qiagen DNeasy Blood Extraction Kit.

This receptor was obtained from a man aged 35 to 55 in good health and CMV-seronegative. The sample taken for sequencing was PBMCs. The chain couples TRBV4-3 to TRBJ2-7, and TRBD2 aligns with 10 junction nucleotides. The nucleotide sequence reads as follows: TGCGCCAGCAGCCACTCTAGCGGGGGTAGGGCCTACGAGCAGTACTTC. The translation is CASSHSSGGRAYEQYF.